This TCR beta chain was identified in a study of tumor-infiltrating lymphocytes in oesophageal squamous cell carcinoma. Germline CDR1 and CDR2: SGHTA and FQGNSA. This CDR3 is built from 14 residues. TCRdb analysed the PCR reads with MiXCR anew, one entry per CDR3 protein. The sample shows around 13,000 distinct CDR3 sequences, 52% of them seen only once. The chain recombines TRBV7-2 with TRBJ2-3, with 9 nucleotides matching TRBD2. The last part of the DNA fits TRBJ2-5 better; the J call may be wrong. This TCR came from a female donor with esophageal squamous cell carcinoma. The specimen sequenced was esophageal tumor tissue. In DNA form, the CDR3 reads TGTGCCAGCAGCCTAATGAGCGGGGGGGAGACCCAGTACTTC. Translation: CASSLMSGGETQYF.